This T cell receptor (beta chain) was documented in a study of regulatory T cells in long-lasting Graves disease. Study-level results: Relative to newly diagnosed Graves' patients, persistent ones had lower TCR diversity.

Library construction for TCR beta used iRepertoire HTBI primers and Arm-PCR of CDR3 regions. TCRdb independently ran MiXCR on the multiplex PCR reads; one entry per CDR3 protein. The data contain just over 600,000 distinct CDR3 sequences, less than 20% of them seen just once; the ten biggest clones take up more than 15%. The time point here: newly diagnosed GD, antithyroid drugs for less than 3 months. RNA extracted from PBMCs served as the sequencing template. The ends were cut back, 8 bases at V and 6 bases at J, with 11 bases in the middle. From germline, CDR1 is MNHEY and CDR2 SMNVEV (reference sequence). This CDR3 contains 12 residues. This clonotype appeared many times. Its cognate antigen is unknown. These same records also appear under a second study, on T cells in Graves' hyperthyroidism and ophthalmopathy. That publication notes: Absent ophthalmopathy progression within 18 months defined stable Graves' hyperthyroidism. Newly diagnosed hyperthyroidism, duration under 2 months, in patients aged 18 to 65.

The sequence was obtained from a woman aged 25 to 45 with Graves disease. The J gene is TRBJ2-4, the V gene TRBV27; TRBD1 is a possible D gene (5 bases). The sequencing here drew on peripheral blood mononuclear cells (PBMCs), taken at new diagnosis, from a patient treated with antithyroid drugs. The CDR3 DNA is TGTGCCAGCGTAGGGGATGGAAACATTCAGTACTTC. Protein: CASVGDGNIQYF.